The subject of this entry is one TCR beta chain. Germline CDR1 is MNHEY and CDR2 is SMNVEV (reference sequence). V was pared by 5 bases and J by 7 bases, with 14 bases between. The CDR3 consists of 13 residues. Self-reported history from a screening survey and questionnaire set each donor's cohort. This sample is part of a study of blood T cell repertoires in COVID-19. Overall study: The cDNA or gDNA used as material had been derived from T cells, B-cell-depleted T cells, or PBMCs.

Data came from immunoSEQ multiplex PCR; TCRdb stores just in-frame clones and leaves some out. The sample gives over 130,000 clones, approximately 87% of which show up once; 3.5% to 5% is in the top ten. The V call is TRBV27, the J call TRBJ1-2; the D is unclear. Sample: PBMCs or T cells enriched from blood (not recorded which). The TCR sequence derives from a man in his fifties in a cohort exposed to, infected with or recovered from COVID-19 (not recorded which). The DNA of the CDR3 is TGTGCCAGCAGTACAGCTCTCTATGGTGGCTACACCTTC. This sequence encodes CASSTALYGGYTF.